This T cell receptor beta chain was profiled in a study of PD-1 blockade in classical Hodgkin lymphoma. Across the whole study: The study gave patients nivolumab 3 mg/kg intravenously every 2 weeks.

J lost 6 bases, V lost 2 bases, and 9 bases had no gene match. Germline-derived CDR1 and CDR2 are ENHRY and SYGVKD. The CDR3 totals 15 residues. Relapses following autologous stem cell transplantation were seen in all patients, with brentuximab vedotin exposure varying. Assay: immunoSEQ multiplex PCR; the TCRdb copy retains only in-frame clones and omits some. The table includes 75,000 to 100,000 clones, approximately 80% detected once. Study-level findings and limits: Nivolumab starters within 1 year of ASCT were excluded. Whereas CD4+ TCR diversity had risen significantly by C4D1, CD8+ TCR diversity had not.

Worth noting for this clone: Its antigen remains unknown.

V and J are TRBV10-3 and TRBJ1-2; TRBD1 agrees at 7 bases. The material was peripheral blood mononuclear cells (PBMCs), obtained before the second cycle of nivolumab. The sequence came from a human donor with classical Hodgkin lymphoma. This CDR3 is CAISETHRDSNGYTF. For the CDR3, the DNA is TGTGCCATCAGTGAGACCCACCGGGACAGCAATGGCTACACCTTC.